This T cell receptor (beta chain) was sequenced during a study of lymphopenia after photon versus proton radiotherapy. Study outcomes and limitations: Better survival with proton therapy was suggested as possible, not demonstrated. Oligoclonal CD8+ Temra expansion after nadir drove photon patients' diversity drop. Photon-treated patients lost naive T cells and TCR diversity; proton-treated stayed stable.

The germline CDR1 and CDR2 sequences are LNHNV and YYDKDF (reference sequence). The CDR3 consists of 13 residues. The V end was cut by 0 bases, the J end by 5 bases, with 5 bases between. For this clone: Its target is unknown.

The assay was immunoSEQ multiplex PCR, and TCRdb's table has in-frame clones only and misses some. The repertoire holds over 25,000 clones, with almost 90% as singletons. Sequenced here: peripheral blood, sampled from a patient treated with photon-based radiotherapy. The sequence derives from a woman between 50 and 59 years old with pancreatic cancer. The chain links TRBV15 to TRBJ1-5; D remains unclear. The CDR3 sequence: CATSRDPHQPQHF. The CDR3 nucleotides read TGTGCCACCAGCAGAGATCCGCATCAGCCCCAGCATTTT.